This T cell receptor beta chain came from a study of memory CD4+ T cells and cytomegalovirus serostatus. About the research overall: Donors were healthy Belgian adults, some 10 CMV seropositive and under 30 seronegative.

Single viable CD3+CD4+CD8-CD45RO+ cells were sorted as the memory CD4+ T cells. Total CD4+ T cells were enriched by CD4 positive selection. With regard to this clone: Its antigen is not identified.

Only in-frame clones appear in the TCRdb table, and some are missing; sequencing was by immunoSEQ multiplex PCR. The sample yields some 60,000 clones, about 73% seen once. Study-wide results and limits: About 40% of the roughly 150 known CMV-associated TCRbeta sequences appeared in CD4+ memory.

The clonotype originates from an adult in good health and CMV-seropositive. Sequenced input: memory CD4+ T cells from blood.

The CDR3 here is CAWGAGNQPQHF. The CDR3 coding sequence is TGTGCCTGGGGGGCCGGAAATCAGCCCCAGCATTTT. The rearrangement joins TRBV30 to TRBJ1-5, with a weak D call TRBD1 (5 bases). The CDR3 loop spans 12 amino acids. Trimming took off 5 bases at V and 4 bases at J, with 9 bases between the two ends. The germline gives CDR1 GTSNPN, CDR2 SVGIG (reference sequence).